These T cell receptor beta chains were read from a single sample in a study of tumor-infiltrating lymphocytes in oesophageal squamous cell carcinoma. TCRdb re-analysed the PCR reads in MiXCR, keeping a single row per CDR3 protein. Of tens of thousands of distinct CDR3 sequences listed, around two fifths were seen once; the top ten hold 30% to 45%. Sequencing input: esophageal tumor tissue. The origin of the receptors is a male donor with esophageal squamous cell carcinoma. CDR3s include the opening cysteine and the closing phenylalanine or tryptophan. A D gene is named only where the DNA matches it firmly. Not every row has a clone size; where given, it reads once, few, many or a size class.

TGTGCCAGCAGTTTGGCACTAGCGGGCACAGATACGCAGTATTTT | CASSLALAGTDTQYF | TRBD2 | TRBJ2-3 | many | TRBV27
TGTGCCAGCAGTTTGGAGGGAATTCAGCCCCAGCATTTT | CASSLEGIQPQHF | . | TRBJ1-5 | many | TRBV12-3/TRBV12-4
TGTGCCAGCAGCCAGACAGGGGGCGCCTACAATGAGCAGTTCTTC | CASSQTGGAYNEQFF | TRBD1 | TRBJ2-1 | many | TRBV14
TGTGCCACCAGCAAAAGAACCCCACCGGGACTAGCGAACTACAATGAGCAGTTCTTC | CATSKRTPPGLANYNEQFF | TRBD2 | TRBJ2-1 | few | TRBV15
TGTGCCACCCGAAAGACTAGCGGGGGTCAAGAGACCCAGTACTTC | CATRKTSGGQETQYF | TRBD2 | TRBJ2-5 | . | TRBV19
TGTGCCAGCACCCCGAGACTAGCGGGAGGGCCCGCTAGCACAGATACGCAGTATTTT | CASTPRLAGGPASTDTQYF | TRBD2 | TRBJ2-3 | many | TRBV6-1
TGTGCCAGCAGCTGGGGTAAAGAGACCCAGTACTTC | CASSWGKETQYF | . | TRBJ2-5 | many | TRBV7-9
TGTGCCAGCCGATCCGCGGAGGGCTCCTACGAGCAGTACTTC | CASRSAEGSYEQYF | . | TRBJ2-7 | many | TRBV5-5
TGTGCCAGCAGTCCTGACAGCGCTGGGTATGGCTACACCTTC | CASSPDSAGYGYTF | . | TRBJ1-2 | many | TRBV28
TGTGCCAGCAGCCTGCGGGGAGGTGGCGCGGGGACTAGCACAGATACGCAGTATTTT | CASSLRGGGAGTSTDTQYF | . | TRBJ2-3 | . | TRBV7-6
TGTGCCAGCAGTGGGGGGCTCACGGATACGCAGTATTTT | CASSGGLTDTQYF | . | TRBJ2-3 | many | TRBV6-1
TGTGCCAGCAGTGACGAAGGACTACTTCAAGAGACCCAGTACTTC | CASSDEGLLQETQYF | . | TRBJ2-5 | . | TRBV6-4